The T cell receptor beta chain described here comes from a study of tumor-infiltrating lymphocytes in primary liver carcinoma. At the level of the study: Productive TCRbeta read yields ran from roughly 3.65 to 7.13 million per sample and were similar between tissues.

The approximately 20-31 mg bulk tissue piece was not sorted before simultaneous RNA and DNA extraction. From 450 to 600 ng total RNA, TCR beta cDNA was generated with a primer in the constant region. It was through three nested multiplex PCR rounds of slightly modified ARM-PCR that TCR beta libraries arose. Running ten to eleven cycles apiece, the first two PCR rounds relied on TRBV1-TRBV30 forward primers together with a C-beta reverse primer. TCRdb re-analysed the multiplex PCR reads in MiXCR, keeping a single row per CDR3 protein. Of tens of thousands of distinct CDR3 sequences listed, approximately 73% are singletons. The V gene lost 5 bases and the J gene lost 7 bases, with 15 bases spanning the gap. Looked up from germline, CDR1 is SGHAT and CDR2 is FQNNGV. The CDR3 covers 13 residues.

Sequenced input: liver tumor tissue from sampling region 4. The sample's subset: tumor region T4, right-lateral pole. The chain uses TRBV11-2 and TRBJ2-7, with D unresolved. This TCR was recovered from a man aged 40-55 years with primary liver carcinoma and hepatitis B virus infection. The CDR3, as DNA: TGTGCCAGCAGCGGAAGCGCATGGAATGAGCAGTACTTC. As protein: CASSGSAWNEQYF.